Below, 13 T cell receptor beta chains from the same sample are listed, as sequenced in a study of blood T cell repertoires in COVID-19. Sequencing used immunoSEQ multiplex PCR; TCRdb keeps in-frame clones, though not all of them. The profile shows under 200,000 clones, about 83% of them singletons. The sequenced sample was PBMCs or T cells enriched from blood (not recorded which). These receptor sequences come from a woman aged 25 to 39 who had been exposed to COVID-19.

The CDR3 DNA follows: TGTGCCAGCAGCGGCAATAGCGGCACCGGGGAGCTGTTTTTT. Its protein product is CASSGNSGTGELFF. V is TRBV5-4 and J is TRBJ2-2; weak D call: TRBD2 (6 bases). The CDR3 has 14 residues. V was trimmed by 4 bases and J by 4 bases, leaving 11 bases between them. The germline CDR1 and CDR2 sequences are SGHNT and YYREEE (reference sequence).

This clone showed up just once. This sequence joins TRBV6-2 or TRBV6-3 and TRBJ2-1; 8 nucleotides line up with TRBD2. The V gene's germline CDR1 is MNHEY and CDR2 SVGEGT. Trimming removed 2 bases from V and 2 bases from J; junction bases left unmatched: 8. The CDR3 extends over 17 amino acids. The CDR3 region is CASSYTGSGGPYNEQFF. CDR3 DNA: TGTGCCAGCAGTTACACCGGGAGCGGGGGACCCTACAATGAGCAGTTCTTC.

The V gene is TRBV5-6, the J gene TRBJ1-2, with TRBD1 matching over 7 bases. Losses at the gene ends were 6 bases for V and 7 bases for J; bases not matched to a gene: 12. From germline, CDR1 is SGHDT and CDR2 YYEEEE. The CDR3 is 14 amino acids. The CDR3 DNA sequence: TGTGCCAGCAACCGCCGGGACAGCCGTGCTGGCTACACCTTC. Encoded protein: CASNRRDSRAGYTF.

The chain uses TRBV5-4 and TRBJ1-5, with D possibly being TRBD1 (6 bases). CDR3 size: 13 residues. V lost 5 bases to trimming and J lost 4 bases, with 10 bases between them. Germline CDR1 reads SGHNT; CDR2 reads YYREEE (reference sequence). The CDR3 region is CASSSGQNQPQHF. The CDR3 nucleotides are TGTGCCAGCAGTTCCGGACAGAATCAGCCCCAGCATTTT.

This chain links TRBV3-1 (or the pseudogene TRBV3-2) with TRBJ1-6, with D uncertain. The ends were cut back, 1 base at V and 5 bases at J, with 6 bases in the middle. The length of the CDR3 is 14 residues. Germline assignment: CDR1 LGHDT and CDR2 YNNKEL (reference sequence). CDR3 in amino acids: CASSQAFNNSPLHF. Here the CDR3 DNA reads TGTGCCAGCAGCCAAGCGTTTAATAATTCACCCCTCCACTTT.

This clone appeared once. CDR3 protein: CASSPRTDTQYF. CDR3 bases: TGTGCCAGCAGCCCCCGTACAGATACGCAGTATTTT. This chain uses TRBV12-3 or TRBV12-4 with TRBJ2-3; no clear D. The CDR3 totals 12 residues. V shed 6 bases and J shed 3 bases, with 7 bases lying between them.

This clone has only one observation. This CDR3 reads CASSLLREGEAFF. The CDR3 DNA reads as TGTGCCAGCAGTCTACTCAGGGAAGGTGAAGCTTTCTTT. The chain is built from TRBV14 and TRBJ1-1; D is perhaps TRBD1 (5 bases). This CDR3 contains 13 residues. V lost 6 bases, J lost 7 bases, and 15 bases lay in between. CDR1 and CDR2 (germline): SGHDN, FVKESK.

The V and J genes are TRBV18 and TRBJ1-3; D not certain. CDR1 is KGHSH, CDR2 LQKENI, per germline. The CDR3 loop spans 16 amino acids. Between the trimmed V and J ends, which lost 3 bases and 0 bases, there was a span of 12 bases. In DNA, the CDR3 is TGTGCCAGCTCACCCTCTAAGATAGACTCTGGAAACACCATATATTTT. Translation: CASSPSKIDSGNTIYF.

V is TRBV7-9 and J is TRBJ1-2, with 8 bases aligning to TRBD1. Germline CDR1 is SEHNR and CDR2 is FQNEAQ (reference sequence). The CDR3 has 16 amino acids. V dropped 6 bases and J dropped 6; count of bases not matched to a gene: 15. The CDR3 nucleotides read TGTGCCAGCAGTCCAAGGACAGGGTCATTTTTTAATGGCTACACCTTC. It yields the protein CASSPRTGSFFNGYTF.

The rearrangement uses TRBV3-1 (or the pseudogene TRBV3-2) and TRBJ2-1; the match to TRBD2 covers 10 bases. V shed 4 bases and J 7 bases; nucleotides not matched to a gene: 13. CDR1 is LGHDT, CDR2 YNNKEL, per germline (reference sequence). CDR3 length: 17 residues. DNA of the CDR3: TGTGCCAGCAGCCCAATAGCGGGGGGACTGCGGAAGAATGAGCAGTTCTTC. It translates to CASSPIAGGLRKNEQFF.

The V call is TRBV3-1 (or the pseudogene TRBV3-2), the J call TRBJ1-1, with D uncertain. The CDR3 is made up of 13 amino acids. Germline values: CDR1 LGHDT, CDR2 YNNKEL (reference sequence). Trimming pared 3 bases from V and 4 bases from J, leaving 9 bases between. The CDR3 region has the DNA TGTGCCAGCAGCCATCTTGAGGGCACTGAAGCTTTCTTT. This translates into CASSHLEGTEAFF.

As DNA, the CDR3 is TGTGCCAGCAGCCAAGCAGGGTCTTACACTGAAGCTTTCTTT. It specifies CASSQAGSYTEAFF. The chain is built from TRBV3-1 (or the pseudogene TRBV3-2) and TRBJ1-1, with a tentative D call TRBD1 (5 bases). Germline assignment: CDR1 LGHDT and CDR2 YNNKEL (reference sequence). This CDR3 has 14 amino acids. Deletions cut 1 base from V and 3 bases from J, with 9 bases between.

This clone was detected once. The chain recombines TRBV10-3 with TRBJ2-7; 7 bases fit TRBD2. V lost 0 bases, J lost 3 bases, and 5 bases stayed unmatched. Germline assignment: CDR1 ENHRY and CDR2 SYGVKD. This CDR3 comprises 15 residues. CDR3 DNA: TGTGCCATCAGTGAGTCTGGCGGGGGAAACTACGAGCAGTACTTC. Translation: CAISESGGGNYEQYF.